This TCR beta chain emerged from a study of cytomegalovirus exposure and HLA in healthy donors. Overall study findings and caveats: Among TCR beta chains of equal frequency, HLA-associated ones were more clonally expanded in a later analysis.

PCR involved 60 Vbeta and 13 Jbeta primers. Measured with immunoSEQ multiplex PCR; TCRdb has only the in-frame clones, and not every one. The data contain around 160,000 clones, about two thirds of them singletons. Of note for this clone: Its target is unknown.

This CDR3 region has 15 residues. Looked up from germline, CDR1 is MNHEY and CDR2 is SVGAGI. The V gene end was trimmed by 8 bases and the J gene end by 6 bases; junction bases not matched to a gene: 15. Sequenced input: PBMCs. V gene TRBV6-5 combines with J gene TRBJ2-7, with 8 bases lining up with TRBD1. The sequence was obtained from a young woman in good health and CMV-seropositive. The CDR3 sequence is CASRGTGPRGIEQYF. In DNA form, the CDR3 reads TGTGCCAGCCGGGGGACAGGCCCTAGAGGGATCGAGCAGTACTTC.